In this sample, the clone carrying this T cell receptor beta chain turned up a few times. Researchers took RNA transcripts and amplified the TCR beta CDR3 regions from them. In the first-round RT-PCR of the TCR CDR3, the HTBI primer set was used. TCRdb recomputed calls from the multiplex PCR reads with MiXCR, one row per CDR3 protein. The data contain over 550,000 distinct CDR3 sequences, 15% to 20% of them singletons. The data belong to a study of T cells in Graves' hyperthyroidism and ophthalmopathy. Across 18 months, stable Graves' hyperthyroidism was marked by no progression to ophthalmopathy. This CDR3 contains 14 residues. The ends lost 5 bases at V and 7 bases at J; junction bases unmatched: 7. Per germline, CDR1 LGHDT and CDR2 YNNKEL (reference sequence).

Sequencing was done on a sample of blood. This clonotype was sampled from a woman aged 18-29 years with Graves' hyperthyroidism. The rearrangement uses TRBV3-1 and TRBJ2-7; TRBD2 agrees at 11 bases. For the CDR3, the DNA is TGTGCCAGCAGCTCGACTAGCGGGAAGGGGGAGCAGTACTTC. The encoded protein is CASSSTSGKGEQYF.